A single sample is the source of the 22 T cell receptor beta chains below, sequenced in a study of beta chain features in type 1 diabetes. Study findings and constraints: When Type 1 diabetes patients were examined, their TCRB CDR3s proved moderately but significantly shorter in all four CD4+ subsets.

Expressed TCRB transcripts got sequenced, as all isolated RNA was reverse transcribed. The protocol was immunoSEQ multiplex PCR, while the TCRdb copy is restricted to in-frame clones and leaves out a portion. The data show 300,000 or so clones, roughly 8.8% seen once. Their antigens remain unidentified. The sample consisted of central memory CD4+ T cells from blood. The origin of the receptors is a man aged 25-45 years with type 1 diabetes.

This clone was observed at least ten times. V and J are TRBV6-6 and TRBJ1-3; TRBD1 might be the D (6 bases). Germline values: CDR1 MNHNY, CDR2 SVGAGI (reference sequence). Trimming shortened V by 7 bases and J by 4 bases, and 14 bases separated the two germline ends. The CDR3 covers 14 residues. The CDR3 region is CASNDRSLGNTIYF. The CDR3 DNA sequence: TGTGCCAGCAACGACAGGTCTTTGGGAAACACCATATATTTT.

This clone was picked up a small number of times. CDR3 DNA sequence: TGTGCCATCAGTGAGAATAATAGGGGTACTGAAGCTTTCTTT. Translated: CAISENNRGTEAFF. The V gene is TRBV10-3, the J gene TRBJ1-1; D is possibly TRBD1 (5 bases). Trimming pared 2 bases from V and 5 bases from J, leaving 12 bases between. Germline loops: CDR1 ENHRY, CDR2 SYGVKD. The CDR3 consists of 14 residues.

This clone was seen a handful of times. The J gene is TRBJ1-1, the V gene TRBV6-5, with 8 bases lining up with TRBD1. The length of the CDR3 is 14 residues. Germline CDR1 MNHEY, CDR2 SVGAGI. Trimming at V came to 6 bases and at J to 4 bases, leaving 7 bases not matched to a gene. Here the CDR3 reads CASSFGTGTTEAFF. The CDR3 DNA reads as TGTGCCAGCAGCTTCGGGACAGGAACCACTGAAGCTTTCTTT.

The chain recombines TRBV14 with TRBJ1-1; 9 nucleotides agree with TRBD1. Per the germline V gene, CDR1 is SGHDN and CDR2 is FVKESK. This CDR3 is 15 amino acids long. V lost 4 bases to trimming and J lost 0 bases; unmatched junction nucleotides: 3. The CDR3 reads CASSLRDRVNTEAFF. The CDR3 DNA follows: TGTGCCAGCAGCCTTAGGGACAGGGTGAACACTGAAGCTTTCTTT.

The genes are TRBV4-1 and TRBJ1-2, with D tentatively TRBD1 (5 bases). CDR1 is MGHRA and CDR2 is YSYEKL in the germline V gene. The CDR3 has 15 amino acids. V dropped 0 bases and J dropped 7 bases, with 15 bases sitting between them. The chain's CDR3 is CASSQDLGRATGYTF. The CDR3 nucleotides read TGCGCCAGCAGCCAAGATCTTGGCAGGGCCACTGGCTACACCTTC.

This clone was seen at least ten times. Other DNA sequences in the sample encode the same CDR3. The chain couples TRBV7-2 to TRBJ2-1, with D possibly TRBD2 on 5 matching bases. The CDR3 is 14 amino acids. In germline, CDR1 is SGHTA, CDR2 FQGNSA. Deletions cut 3 bases from V and 1 base from J, with 7 bases between. The CDR3 spells CASSFRGSYNEQFF. In nucleotides, the CDR3 is TGTGCCAGCAGCTTTCGGGGTTCCTACAATGAGCAGTTCTTC.

This clone turned up a few times. The chain carries TRBV7-8 and TRBJ1-2; 8 bases match TRBD1. CDR3 length: 12 amino acids. Trimming removed 3 bases from V and 7 bases from J; junction bases left unmatched: 1. Germline-derived CDR1 and CDR2 are SGHVS and FQNEAQ. The CDR3 bases are TGTGCCAGCAGCTTGGACAGGGTTGGCTACACCTTC. Amino acid sequence: CASSLDRVGYTF. Full variable domain (outside the CDR3, taken from reference TRBV7-8 and TRBJ1-2): GAGVSQSPRYKVAKRGQDVALRCDPISGHVSLFWYQQALGQGPEFLTYFQNEAQLDKSGLPSDRFFAERPEGSVSTLKIQRTQQEDSAVYLCASSLDRVGYTFGSGTRLTVV.

V is TRBV19 and J is TRBJ2-7; D unresolved. Germline V gene data show CDR1 as LNHDA and CDR2 as SQIVND (reference sequence). This CDR3 has 15 residues. Between the trimmed V and J ends, which lost 1 base and 2 bases, there was a span of 12 bases. CDR3 DNA sequence: TGTGCCAGTAGTATAGCGGCAGGCTTTACCTACGAGCAGTACTTC. Protein product: CASSIAAGFTYEQYF. Complete variable domain (other parts from reference TRBV19 and TRBJ2-7): DGGITQSPKYLFRKEGQNVTLSCEQNLNHDAMYWYRQDPGQGLRLIYYSQIVNDFQKGDIAEGYSVSREKKESFPLTVTSAQKNPTAFYLCASSIAAGFTYEQYFGPGTRLTVT.

V usage is TRBV7-2 and J usage is TRBJ1-5; the D gene is possibly TRBD1 (5 bases). Germline loops: CDR1 SGHTA, CDR2 FQGNSA. The CDR3 length is 15 residues. Trimming took off 0 bases at V and 7 bases at J, with 13 bases between the two ends. The CDR3 nucleotides read TGTGCCAGCAGCTTAGCCCCCCAGGGCGGGCAGCCCCAGCATTTT. Its protein is CASSLAPQGGQPQHF.

V gene TRBV19 combines with J gene TRBJ2-7; TRBD1 aligns across 7 bases. Losses at the gene ends were 3 bases for V and 2 bases for J; bases not matched to a gene: 7. Germline V gene lookup returns CDR1 LNHDA and CDR2 SQIVND (reference sequence). CDR3 length: 15 residues. CDR3 amino acids: CASSMVGQTPYEQYF. The CDR3 nucleotides read TGTGCCAGTAGTATGGTGGGACAGACTCCCTACGAGCAGTACTTC.

In its sample, this clone was seen a few times. This chain uses TRBV5-1 with TRBJ2-2, with 10 bases lining up with TRBD1. Trimming at V came to 4 bases and at J to 6 bases, leaving 6 bases not matched to a gene. This CDR3 is 15 amino acids long. Germline assignment: CDR1 SGHRS and CDR2 YFSETQ. CDR3 sequence: CASSPGQGEAGELFF. CDR3 coding DNA: TGCGCCAGCAGCCCCGGACAGGGGGAAGCCGGGGAGCTGTTTTTT.

A few counts support this clone. The chain couples TRBV10-3 to TRBJ2-3, with D perhaps matching TRBD1 (6 bases). V gave up 7 bases and J gave up 4 bases, with 12 bases separating them. The length of the CDR3 is 13 residues. Germline CDR1 and CDR2: ENHRY and SYGVKD. CDR3 in amino acids: CAITGAAADTQYF. The CDR3 DNA reads as TGTGCCATCACAGGGGCGGCGGCAGATACGCAGTATTTT.

This clone appeared a few times. V and J are TRBV21-1 and TRBJ1-1; TRBD1 was called by the table and not checked on the DNA. TRBV21-1 counts as a pseudogene. The CDR3 runs to 15 residues. CDR3: CASSKSDRGNTEAFF. For the CDR3, the DNA is TGTGCCAGCAGCAAATCCGACAGGGGAAACACTGAAGCTTTCTTT.

The chain carries TRBV6-5 and TRBJ2-5; D perhaps matches TRBD1 (6 bases). CDR1 MNHEY and CDR2 SVGAGI come from the germline V gene. Trimming shortened V by 7 bases and J by 3 bases, and 9 bases separated the two germline ends. CDR3 length: 12 residues. The CDR3 DNA reads TGTGCCAGCATGGCAGGGGAAGAGACCCAGTACTTC. Translated, it gives CASMAGEETQYF.

Here the CDR3 reads CASSEGDKYYEQYF. CDR3 coding DNA: TGTGCCAGCAGTGAGGGGGACAAGTACTACGAGCAGTACTTC. The chain joins TRBV2 to TRBJ2-7, with D possibly TRBD1 on 6 matching bases. V was clipped by 3 bases and J by 3 bases, with 12 bases between them. Germline CDR1 reads SNHLY; CDR2 reads FYNNEI. The CDR3 has 14 residues.

The rearrangement links TRBV2 to TRBJ2-3; TRBD2 agrees at 10 bases. The V gene end was trimmed by 5 bases and the J gene end by 2 bases; junction bases not matched to a gene: 7. Germline V gene data show CDR1 as SNHLY and CDR2 as FYNNEI. The CDR3 sequence is 16 residues long. For the CDR3, the DNA is TGTGCCAGCAGTCCCGGACTAGCGGAATACACAGATACGCAGTATTTT. It codes for CASSPGLAEYTDTQYF.

In this sample, this clone turned up a few times. The V call is TRBV7-9, the J call TRBJ1-4; D is unclear. This CDR3 contains 16 residues. Germline CDR1 reads SEHNR; CDR2 reads FQNEAQ (reference sequence). V was trimmed by 5 bases and J by 8 bases, leaving 21 bases between them. CDR3 DNA sequence: TGTGCCAGCAGCCTGTCACTTGGCATTCTACGAGAAAAACTGTTTTTT. Its translation is CASSLSLGILREKLFF. The variable domain in full, with the rest retrieved from reference TRBV7-9 and TRBJ1-4, is DTGVSQNPRHKITKRGQNVTFRCDPISEHNRLYWYRQTLGQGPEFLTYFQNEAQLEKSRLLSDRFSAERPKGSFSTLEIQRTEQGDSAMYLCASSLSLGILREKLFFGSGTQLSVL.

The rearrangement uses TRBV2 and TRBJ2-2, with D perhaps TRBD2 (7 bases). Trimming pared 10 bases from V and 4 bases from J, leaving 13 bases between. CDR3 size: 13 residues. Germline V gene data show CDR1 as SNHLY and CDR2 as FYNNEI. The chain's CDR3 is CATGGGGTGELFF. CDR3 DNA sequence: TGTGCCACCGGGGGAGGGGGCACCGGGGAGCTGTTTTTT.

The chain recombines TRBV7-6 with TRBJ1-5; TRBD1 matches at 8 bases. The CDR3 extends over 16 amino acids. Germline V CDR1 and CDR2: SGHVS, FNYEAQ. V was pared by 2 bases and J by 1 base, with 4 bases of the junction left unmatched. The CDR3 nucleotides read TGTGCCAGCAGCTTATTACAGGGGGGCAGCAATCAGCCCCAGCATTTT. Protein: CASSLLQGGSNQPQHF.

This sequence joins TRBV10-3 and TRBJ2-5; 8 positions match TRBD1. The V gene's germline CDR1 is ENHRY and CDR2 SYGVKD. The CDR3 length is 14 residues. V shed 8 bases, J shed 5 bases, and the junction held 10 bases outside the gene matches. The CDR3 DNA sequence: TGTGCCATCGGGGGGCAGGGGGCTCGGGAGACCCAGTACTTC. It specifies CAIGGQGARETQYF.

A word on this clone: Additional DNA sequences in this sample encode the identical CDR3. This chain links TRBV18 with TRBJ1-5; 7 bases are a match to TRBD1. After removal of 4 bases from V and 6 bases from J, the junction contained 3 bases not matched to a gene. This CDR3 comprises 13 residues. CDR1 KGHSH and CDR2 LQKENI come from the germline V gene. CDR3: CASSQGASQPQHF. The CDR3 coding sequence is TGTGCCAGCTCACAGGGGGCGAGTCAGCCCCAGCATTTT.

This clone was seen a few times. The rearrangement joins TRBV30 to TRBJ2-7; D is possibly TRBD1 (5 bases). CDR1 and CDR2 from the germline V gene are GTSNPN and SVGIG (reference sequence). The length of the CDR3 is 12 residues. V lost 5 bases and J lost 2, with 10 bases in between. CDR3 in DNA: TGTGCCTGGGCAGGGTACACCTACGAGCAGTACTTC. Its protein product is CAWAGYTYEQYF. Drawing the rest from reference TRBV30 and TRBJ2-7, the complete variable domain is SQTIHQWPATLVQPVGSPLSLECTVEGTSNPNLYWYRQAAGRGLQLLFYSVGIGQISSEVPQNLSASRPQDRQFILSSKKLLLSDSGFYLCAWAGYTYEQYFGPGTRLTVT.